The clone carrying this T cell receptor beta chain was picked up a small number of times. This sample is drawn from a study of blood T cell repertoires in COVID-19. Methods used by the authors: Reference gene primer amplification yielded estimated nucleated cell counts. Here immunoSEQ multiplex PCR was the method, and the copy in TCRdb shows in-frame clones only, minus some. V, J and clone size are those of that table, while D and trimming were read from the DNA. Of about 160,000 clones in the sample, 83% were seen once. The CDR3 length is 15 residues. Germline V gives CDR1 SGHTA, CDR2 FQGTGA. J was trimmed by 2 bases and V by 3 bases; bases with no gene match: 2.

The chain employs TRBV7-3 and TRBJ2-2, with 8 bases lining up with TRBD1. Sequencing was performed on PBMCs or T cells enriched from blood (not recorded which). This receptor was taken from a woman between 45 and 65 years old in a cohort exposed to, infected with or recovered from COVID-19 (not recorded which). This chain's CDR3 is CASSFTGGNTGELFF. Here the CDR3 DNA reads TGTGCCAGCAGCTTTACAGGGGGAAACACCGGGGAGCTGTTTTTT.